These T cell receptor beta chains were read from a single sample in a study of PD-1 blockade in classical Hodgkin lymphoma. The repertoire was sequenced with immunoSEQ multiplex PCR; TCRdb's copy has only in-frame clones and lacks some. Of tens of thousands of clones listed, roughly two thirds are singletons. The specimen comprised peripheral blood mononuclear cells (PBMCs), sampled before the fourth cycle of nivolumab. The receptors stem from a human donor with classical Hodgkin lymphoma. The CDR3 runs from the conserved cysteine through the conserved F or W. Each record gives: V gene, D gene, clone size, J gene, CDR3 DNA, CDR3 protein. D genes are given only for firm matches. Not every row has a clone size; where given, it reads once, few, many or a size class.

TRBV10-3,.,once,TRBJ2-5,TGTGCCATCAGTGAGCCCGGACTTCAAGAGACCCAGTACTTC,CAISEPGLQETQYF
TRBV14,.,few,TRBJ2-5,TGTGCCAGCAGCACACAGGGTTGGGAGACCCAGTACTTC,CASSTQGWETQYF
TRBV19,.,.,TRBJ1-2,TGTGCCAGTACCGCCCTAGCTGGCTATGGCTACACCTTC,CASTALAGYGYTF
TRBV5-4,.,.,TRBJ1-5,TGTGCCAGCAGCTTGGGGACGGCTAATCAGCCCCAGCATTTT,CASSLGTANQPQHF
TRBV19,TRBD1,.,TRBJ2-5,TGTGCCAGTAGCGGACAGGAGGAGACCCAGTACTTC,CASSGQEETQYF
TRBV6-6,TRBD1,.,TRBJ1-2,TGTGCCACCTCAGACAGGGATGCCTCCAACTATGGCTACACCTTC,CATSDRDASNYGYTF
TRBV7-2,.,.,TRBJ2-7,TGTGCCAGCAGCTTAGTGGAGTCCTACGAGCAGTACTTC,CASSLVESYEQYF
TRBV7-9,.,.,TRBJ1-3,TGTGCCAGCAGTCCAAACCGGGACCGCTTCAGTGGAAACACCATATATTTT,CASSPNRDRFSGNTIYF
TRBV20-1,.,.,TRBJ2-1,TGCAGTGCTAGTCGGACTAATGAGCAGTTCTTC,CSASRTNEQFF
TRBV19,TRBD1,.,TRBJ1-1,TGTGCCAGTAGGGCCGGGACAGGGGATTTCATGAACACTGAAGCTTTCTTT,CASRAGTGDFMNTEAFF
TRBV19,TRBD1,medium-sized,TRBJ1-6,TGTGCCAGCACGGGACAGGGGGCCTCCCTCCACTTT,CASTGQGASLHF
TRBV4-1,TRBD1,.,TRBJ2-2,TGCGCCAGCAGCCAAGAAGGTGGGACAGGGGGTTACACCGGGGAGCTGTTTTTT,CASSQEGGTGGYTGELFF
TRBV5-1,.,many,TRBJ2-1,TGCGCCAGCAGCTTAGACAGTCGCAATGAGCAGTTCTTC,CASSLDSRNEQFF
TRBV19,TRBD1,.,TRBJ2-7,TGTGCCAGTAGTATTACAGGGGACTACGAGCAGTACTTC,CASSITGDYEQYF
TRBV5-1,.,few,TRBJ2-5,TGCGCCAGCAGCTTGGGGGGAATAGGGGACGAGACCCAGTACTTC,CASSLGGIGDETQYF
TRBV19,.,.,TRBJ1-5,TGTGCCAGTAGTATCCTGGACGGGAATCAGCCCCAGCATTTT,CASSILDGNQPQHF
TRBV11-3,TRBD1,.,TRBJ1-4,TGTGCCAGCAGCTTAGCAGGGGGCGCGGCTAATGAAAAACTGTTTTTT,CASSLAGGAANEKLFF
TRBV6-1,TRBD1,.,TRBJ2-2,TGTGCCAGCAGTGAAGGGGACAGGGACACCGGGGAGCTGTTTTTT,CASSEGDRDTGELFF
TRBV25-1,.,.,TRBJ2-7,TGTGCCAGCAGTGATAACTTCTCCTACGAGCAGTACTTC,CASSDNFSYEQYF
TRBV7-3,TRBD1,.,TRBJ2-7,TGTGCCAGCAGCTGGGTTGGGACAGGGGGTAACGAGCAGTACTTC,CASSWVGTGGNEQYF
TRBV6-4,.,few,TRBJ2-2,TGTGCCACAGGGATGGGGGGGCCGGGCACCGGGGAGCTGTTTTTT,CATGMGGPGTGELFF
TRBV5-7,.,.,TRBJ2-7,TGTGCCGCCCCCTCGGGCCGAAGCTCCTACGAGCAGTACTTC,CAAPSGRSSYEQYF
TRBV27,.,.,TRBJ1-6,TGTGCCAGCAGTTTTAGAGGGAACAGGGCCGCAAGGTCGAACTCACCCCTCCACTTT,CASSFRGNRAARSNSPLHF
TRBV7-9,.,few,TRBJ2-2,TGTGCCAGCAGCTTAGAGGGATACCACCGGGAGCTGTTTTTT,CASSLEGYHRELFF
TRBV28,.,.,TRBJ1-2,TGTGCCAGCACCATGACAGGAAACTATGGCTACACCTTC,CASTMTGNYGYTF
TRBV9,TRBD1,.,TRBJ2-2,TGTGCCAGCAGCGTATCTTCGGGACAGACGTTCACCGGGGAGCTGTTTTTT,CASSVSSGQTFTGELFF
TRBV7-2,.,.,TRBJ2-2,TGTGCCAGCAGCTTAGTAGCGAGAACCGGGGAGCTGTTTTTT,CASSLVARTGELFF
TRBV19,.,.,TRBJ1-2,TGTGCCAGTAGTATACGGGATGGGAGAAATGGCTACACCTTC,CASSIRDGRNGYTF
TRBV27,TRBD2,.,TRBJ2-3,TGTGCCAGCAGTTTCACTCGGGTAGCGGGGGTGGGAGATACGCAGTATTTT,CASSFTRVAGVGDTQYF
TRBV2,TRBD2,many,TRBJ2-1,TGTGCCGGACGACTAGCGGGGAACTCCTACAATGAGCAGTTCTTC,CAGRLAGNSYNEQFF
TRBV12-5,TRBD1,.,TRBJ2-5,TGTGCTAGTGGTTTGGCCGGGACAGGGGCGATAGGCCAAGAGACCCAGTACTTC,CASGLAGTGAIGQETQYF
TRBV7-9,.,once,TRBJ2-7,TGTGCCAGCAGCTTGGACACCTTCTCCTACGAGCAGTACTTC,CASSLDTFSYEQYF
TRBV7-9,.,.,TRBJ1-3,TGTGCCAGCAGCTCACCGGTCGGCTCTGGAAACACCATATATTTT,CASSSPVGSGNTIYF
TRBV7-2,TRBD1,.,TRBJ2-2,TGTGCCAGCAGCTTGGGACAGGGGATGGGCGGGGAGCTGTTTTTT,CASSLGQGMGGELFF
TRBV12-5,TRBD1,few,TRBJ2-1,TGTGCTAGTGGTTCCGGCCGGACAGGGTATAATGAGCAGTTCTTC,CASGSGRTGYNEQFF
TRBV12-5,.,few,TRBJ2-3,TGTGCTAGTGGTTTAAGCTACACAGATACGCAGTATTTT,CASGLSYTDTQYF
TRBV28,.,.,TRBJ2-7,TGTGCCAGCAGTTTCGGTGCGGGGGCCCGCGAGCAGTACTTC,CASSFGAGAREQYF
TRBV4-3,.,.,TRBJ2-2,TGCGCCAGCAGCCAGGCCCGAACCAGGGGGGTCACCGGGGAGCTGTTTTTT,CASSQARTRGVTGELFF
TRBV11-2,.,.,TRBJ2-3,TGTGCCAGCAGCTTCCCTACCTCTGAACAGACCGGTCCCACAGATACGCAGTATTTT,CASSFPTSEQTGPTDTQYF
TRBV28,TRBD1,.,TRBJ2-7,TGTGCCAGCAGTGGGACAGGGGATGATGAGCAGTACTTC,CASSGTGDDEQYF
TRBV12-5,TRBD1,.,TRBJ2-2,TGTGCTAGTGGGGGGACAGGGGCAAGGATGAACACCGGGGAGCTGTTTTTT,CASGGTGARMNTGELFF
TRBV19,.,.,TRBJ2-7,TGTGCCAGTAGTATGAGTGGGACCGTCTACGAGCAGTACTTC,CASSMSGTVYEQYF
TRBV9,.,.,TRBJ1-6,TGTGCCAGCAGCAAAGGGGGGGCGCCCCTCCACTTT,CASSKGGAPLHF
TRBV10-3,TRBD1,once,TRBJ2-5,TGTGCCATCAGTCTCGGACAGGGCCAAGAGACCCAGTACTTC,CAISLGQGQETQYF
TRBV11-2,.,.,TRBJ1-3,TGTGCCAGCAGCTTAACTGGAAACACCATATATTTT,CASSLTGNTIYF
TRBV5-4,TRBD2,.,TRBJ2-7,TGTGCCAGCAGCGACGGGACTAGCGTCTACGAGCAGTACTTC,CASSDGTSVYEQYF
TRBV28,.,.,TRBJ1-5,TGTGCCAGCACTACCCTGGCGTCGCCCCAGCATTTT,CASTTLASPQHF
TRBV7-2,.,.,TRBJ2-7,TGTGCCAGCAGCTTGATCCCGACTAGCGAGCAGTACTTC,CASSLIPTSEQYF
TRBV6-1,.,.,TRBJ2-5,TGTGCCAGCAGTGAATATGGGGAAGAGACCCAGTACTTC,CASSEYGEETQYF
TRBV5-6,TRBD1,.,TRBJ2-6,TGTGCCAGCAGCCCGATAGACAGGGCTGGGGCCAACGTCCTGACTTTC,CASSPIDRAGANVLTF
TRBV7-2,.,.,TRBJ1-3,TGTGCCAGCAGCCCTGCCCAGGGGTTCGGCGAACTGGGAAACACCATATATTTT,CASSPAQGFGELGNTIYF
TRBV28,.,.,TRBJ1-2,TGTGCCAGCAGTCCCCAGATCTCCTATGGCTACACCTTC,CASSPQISYGYTF
TRBV28,.,.,TRBJ1-5,TGTGCCAGCAGTTTTTCTGTGGGATACAATCAGCCCCAGCATTTT,CASSFSVGYNQPQHF
TRBV6-6,.,once,TRBJ2-5,TGTGCCAGCAGTTATACGCATAACCAAGAGACCCAGTACTTC,CASSYTHNQETQYF
TRBV30,.,.,TRBJ1-2,TGTGCCTGGAGTGAAATAGCGGACTACTATGGCTACACCTTC,CAWSEIADYYGYTF
TRBV6-1,.,once,TRBJ2-3,TGTGCCAGCAGTGTTCCAGTTAGCACAGATACGCAGTATTTT,CASSVPVSTDTQYF
TRBV30,.,.,TRBJ1-2,TGTGCCTGGAGTTTGACTGATGGCTATGGCTACACCTTC,CAWSLTDGYGYTF
TRBV18,.,few,TRBJ2-2,TGTGCCAGCTCACCACTACAGGGAGGAGAAACCGGGGAGCTGTTTTTT,CASSPLQGGETGELFF